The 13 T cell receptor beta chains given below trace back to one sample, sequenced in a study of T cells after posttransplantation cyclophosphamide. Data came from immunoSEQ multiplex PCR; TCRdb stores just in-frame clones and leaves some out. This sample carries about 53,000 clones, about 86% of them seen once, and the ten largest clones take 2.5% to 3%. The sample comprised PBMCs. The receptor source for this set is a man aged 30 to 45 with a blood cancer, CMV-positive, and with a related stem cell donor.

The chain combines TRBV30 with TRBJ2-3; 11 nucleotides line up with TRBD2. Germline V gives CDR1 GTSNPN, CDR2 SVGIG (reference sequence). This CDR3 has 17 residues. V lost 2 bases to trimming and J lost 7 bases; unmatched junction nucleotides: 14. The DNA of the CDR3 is TGTGCCTGGAGTCCAAAACTAGCGGGAGATTTTATGAATACGCAGTATTTT. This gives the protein CAWSPKLAGDFMNTQYF. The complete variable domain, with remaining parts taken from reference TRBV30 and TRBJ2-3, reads SQTIHQWPATLVQPVGSPLSLECTVEGTSNPNLYWYRQAAGRGLQLLFYSVGIGQISSEVPQNLSASRPQDRQFILSSKKLLLSDSGFYLCAWSPKLAGDFMNTQYFGPGTRLTVL.

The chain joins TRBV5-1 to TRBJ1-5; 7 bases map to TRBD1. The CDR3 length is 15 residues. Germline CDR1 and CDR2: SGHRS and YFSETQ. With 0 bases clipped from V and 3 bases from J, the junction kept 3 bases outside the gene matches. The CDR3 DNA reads TGCGCCAGCAGCTTGGGGACAGGCTACAATCAGCCCCAGCATTTT. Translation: CASSLGTGYNQPQHF.

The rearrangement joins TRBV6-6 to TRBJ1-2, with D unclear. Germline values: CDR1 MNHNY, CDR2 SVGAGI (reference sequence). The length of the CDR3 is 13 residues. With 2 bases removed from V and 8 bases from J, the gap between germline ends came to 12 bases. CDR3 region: CASSYPGGGGYTF. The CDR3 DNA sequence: TGTGCCAGCAGTTACCCAGGTGGAGGCGGCTACACCTTC.

The CDR3 here is CASRGQGGEQYF. The CDR3 DNA sequence: TGTGCCAGCCGGGGACAGGGAGGCGAGCAGTACTTC. The gene calls are TRBV6-5 and TRBJ2-7; 9 positions match TRBD1. After removal of 8 bases from V and 6 bases from J, the junction contained 5 bases not matched to a gene. Germline CDR1 is MNHEY and CDR2 is SVGAGI. This CDR3 is 12 amino acids long.

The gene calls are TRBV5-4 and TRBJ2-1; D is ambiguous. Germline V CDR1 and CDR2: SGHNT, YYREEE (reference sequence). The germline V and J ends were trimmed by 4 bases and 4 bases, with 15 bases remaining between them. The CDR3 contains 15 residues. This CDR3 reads CASSRSGGLYNEQFF. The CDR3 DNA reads TGTGCCAGCAGCCGTTCTGGCGGCCTTTACAATGAGCAGTTCTTC.

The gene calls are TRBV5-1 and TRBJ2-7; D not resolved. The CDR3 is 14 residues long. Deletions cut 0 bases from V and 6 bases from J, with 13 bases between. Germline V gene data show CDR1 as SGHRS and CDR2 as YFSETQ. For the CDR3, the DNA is TGCGCCAGCAGCTTGGGGCACACCGCCAGCGAGCAGTACTTC. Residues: CASSLGHTASEQYF. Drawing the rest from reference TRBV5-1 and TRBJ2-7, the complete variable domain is KAGVTQTPRYLIKTRGQQVTLSCSPISGHRSVSWYQQTPGQGLQFLFEYFSETQRNKGNFPGRFSGRQFSNSRSEMNVSTLELGDSALYLCASSLGHTASEQYFGPGTRLTVT.

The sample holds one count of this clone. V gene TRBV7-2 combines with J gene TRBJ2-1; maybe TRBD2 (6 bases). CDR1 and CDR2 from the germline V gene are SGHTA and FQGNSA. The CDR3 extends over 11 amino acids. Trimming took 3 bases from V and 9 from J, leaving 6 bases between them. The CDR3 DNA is TGTGCCAGCAGCTTGGGAGGTGAGCAGTTCTTC. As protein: CASSLGGEQFF.

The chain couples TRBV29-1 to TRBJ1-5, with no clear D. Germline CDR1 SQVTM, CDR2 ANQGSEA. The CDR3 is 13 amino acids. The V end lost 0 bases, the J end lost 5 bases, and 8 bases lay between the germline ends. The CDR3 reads CSVEETEDQPQHF. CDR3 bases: TGCAGCGTTGAAGAGACGGAGGATCAGCCCCAGCATTTT. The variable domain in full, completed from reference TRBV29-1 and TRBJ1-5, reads SAVISQKPSRDICQRGTSLTIQCQVDSQVTMMFWYRQQPGQSLTLIATANQGSEATYESGFVIDKFPISRPNLTFSTLTVSNMSPEDSSIYLCSVEETEDQPQHFGDGTRLSIL.

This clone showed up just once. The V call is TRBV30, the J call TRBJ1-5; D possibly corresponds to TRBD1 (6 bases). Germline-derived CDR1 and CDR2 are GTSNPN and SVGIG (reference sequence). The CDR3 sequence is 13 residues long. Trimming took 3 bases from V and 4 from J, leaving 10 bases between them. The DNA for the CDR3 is TGTGCCTGGAGCGATAGGGGGAATCAGCCCCAGCATTTT. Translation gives CAWSDRGNQPQHF.

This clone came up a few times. CDR3 loop: CASSLEANTDTQYF. DNA of the CDR3: TGTGCCAGCAGCTTGGAAGCTAATACAGATACGCAGTATTTT. This chain uses TRBV5-5 with TRBJ2-3; D call uncertain. V lost 0 bases and J 3 bases, leaving 8 bases between the germline ends. The CDR3 consists of 14 residues. The germline V gene encodes CDR1 SGHKS and CDR2 YYEKEE (reference sequence).

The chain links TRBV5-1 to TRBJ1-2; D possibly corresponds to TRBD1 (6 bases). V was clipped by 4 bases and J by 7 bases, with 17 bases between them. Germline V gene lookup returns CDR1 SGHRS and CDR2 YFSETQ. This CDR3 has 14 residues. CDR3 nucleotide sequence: TGCGCCAGCAGCCAGACTGACAGGTTTGGTGGCTACACCTTC. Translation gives CASSQTDRFGGYTF.

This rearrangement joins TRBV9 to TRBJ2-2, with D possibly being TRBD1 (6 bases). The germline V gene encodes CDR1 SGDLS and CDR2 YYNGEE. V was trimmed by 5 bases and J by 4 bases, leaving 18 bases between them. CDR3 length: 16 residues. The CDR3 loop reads CASSVTGTHGTGELFF. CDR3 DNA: TGTGCCAGCAGTGTCACCGGGACACATGGCACCGGGGAGCTGTTTTTT.

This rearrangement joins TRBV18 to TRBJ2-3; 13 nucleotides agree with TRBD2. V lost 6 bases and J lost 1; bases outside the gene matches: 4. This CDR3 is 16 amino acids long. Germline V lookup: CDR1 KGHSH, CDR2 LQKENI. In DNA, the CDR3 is TGTGCCAGCTCTCCCGGGACTAGCGGGGGCACAGATACGCAGTATTTT. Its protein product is CASSPGTSGGTDTQYF.